This TCR beta chain was documented in a study of shared clonotypes between healthy human individuals. Clones were sequenced by immunoSEQ multiplex PCR, and TCRdb holds only the in-frame ones, with some missing. The table records 850,000 to 1,200,000 clones, about 76% of them present only once. The TCR comes from a man in his late teens or twenties in good health. The sample taken for sequencing was memory CD4+ T cells sorted from blood. Subset defined: CD45RA-negative fraction.

Written as DNA, the CDR3 is TGTGCCAGCATGAAGGGCACCACCGGGGAGCTGTTTTTT. It codes for CASMKGTTGELFF. J is TRBJ2-2 and V is TRBV7-2, with unresolved D. This CDR3 contains 13 residues. Germline V lookup: CDR1 SGHTA, CDR2 FQGNSA. The V and J ends lost 7 bases and 4 bases respectively, with 10 bases between them.